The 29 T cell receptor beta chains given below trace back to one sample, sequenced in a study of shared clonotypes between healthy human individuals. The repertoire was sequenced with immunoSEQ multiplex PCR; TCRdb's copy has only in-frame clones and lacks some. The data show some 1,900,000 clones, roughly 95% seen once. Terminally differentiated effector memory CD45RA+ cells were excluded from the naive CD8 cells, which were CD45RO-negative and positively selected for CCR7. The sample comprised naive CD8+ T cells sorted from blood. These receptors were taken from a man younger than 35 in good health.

The CDR3 loop reads CASSQSGLAGVNEQFF. DNA of the CDR3: TGCGCCAGCAGCCAATCGGGACTAGCGGGAGTGAATGAGCAGTTCTTC. The J gene is TRBJ2-1, the V gene TRBV4-1; 14 bases are shared with TRBD2. Losses at the gene ends were 2 bases for V and 7 bases for J; bases not matched to a gene: 4. This CDR3 spans 16 amino acids. Germline CDR1 MGHRA, CDR2 YSYEKL.

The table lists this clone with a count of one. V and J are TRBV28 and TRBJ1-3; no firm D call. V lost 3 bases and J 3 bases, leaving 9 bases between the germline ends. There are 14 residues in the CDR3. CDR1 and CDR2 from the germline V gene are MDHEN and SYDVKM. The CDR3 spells CASSLKGNGNTIYF. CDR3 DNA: TGTGCCAGCAGTTTGAAGGGCAATGGAAACACCATATATTTT.

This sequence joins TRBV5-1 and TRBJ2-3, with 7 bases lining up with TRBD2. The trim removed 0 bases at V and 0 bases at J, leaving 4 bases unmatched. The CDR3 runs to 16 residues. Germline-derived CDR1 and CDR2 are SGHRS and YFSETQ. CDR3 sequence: CASSLVAGASTDTQYF. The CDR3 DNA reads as TGCGCCAGCAGCTTGGTGGCGGGAGCTAGCACAGATACGCAGTATTTT.

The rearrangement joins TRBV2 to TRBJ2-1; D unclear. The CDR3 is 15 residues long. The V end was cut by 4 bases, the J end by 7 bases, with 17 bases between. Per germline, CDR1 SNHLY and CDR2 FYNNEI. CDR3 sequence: CASSGEAPLQNEQFF. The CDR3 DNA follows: TGTGCCAGCAGTGGTGAGGCCCCTTTACAGAATGAGCAGTTCTTC.

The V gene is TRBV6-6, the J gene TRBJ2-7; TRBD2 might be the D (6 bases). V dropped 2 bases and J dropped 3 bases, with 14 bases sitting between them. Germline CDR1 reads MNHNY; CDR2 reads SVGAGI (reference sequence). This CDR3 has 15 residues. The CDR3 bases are TGTGCCAGCAGTTACGTAGGCAACGGGGGCTACGAGCAGTACTTC. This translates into CASSYVGNGGYEQYF.

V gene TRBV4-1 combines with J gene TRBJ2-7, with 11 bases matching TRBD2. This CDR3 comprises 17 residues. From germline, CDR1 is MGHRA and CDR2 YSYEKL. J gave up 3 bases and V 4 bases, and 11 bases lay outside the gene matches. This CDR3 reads CASSPKTTSGSFYEQYF. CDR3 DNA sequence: TGCGCCAGCAGCCCAAAAACTACTAGCGGGAGTTTCTACGAGCAGTACTTC.

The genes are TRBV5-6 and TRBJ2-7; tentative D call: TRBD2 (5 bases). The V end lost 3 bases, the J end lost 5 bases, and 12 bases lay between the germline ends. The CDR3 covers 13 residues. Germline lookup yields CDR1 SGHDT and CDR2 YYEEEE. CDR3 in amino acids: CASSWAEGDEQYF. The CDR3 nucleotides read TGTGCCAGCAGCTGGGCCGAGGGAGACGAGCAGTACTTC.

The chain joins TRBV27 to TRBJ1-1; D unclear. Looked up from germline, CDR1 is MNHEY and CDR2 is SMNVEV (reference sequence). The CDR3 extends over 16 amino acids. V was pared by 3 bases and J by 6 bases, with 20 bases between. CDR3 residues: CASSFSPPGALAEAFF. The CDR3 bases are TGTGCCAGCAGTTTCTCCCCTCCGGGCGCTTTAGCTGAAGCTTTCTTT.

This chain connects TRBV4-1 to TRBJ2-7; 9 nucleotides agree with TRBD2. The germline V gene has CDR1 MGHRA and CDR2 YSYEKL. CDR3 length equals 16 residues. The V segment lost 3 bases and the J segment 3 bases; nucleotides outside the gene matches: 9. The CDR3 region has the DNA TGCGCCAGCAGCCAGTCCCCTAGCGGGGCCTTCTACGAGCAGTACTTC. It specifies CASSQSPSGAFYEQYF.

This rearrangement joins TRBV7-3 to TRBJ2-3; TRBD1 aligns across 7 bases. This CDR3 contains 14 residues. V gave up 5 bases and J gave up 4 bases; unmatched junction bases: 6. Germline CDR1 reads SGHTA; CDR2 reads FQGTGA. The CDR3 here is CASSPPDRPDTQYF. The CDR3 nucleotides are TGTGCCAGCAGCCCCCCGGACAGGCCAGATACGCAGTATTTT. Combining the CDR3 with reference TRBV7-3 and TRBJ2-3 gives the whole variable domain GAGVSQTPSNKVTEKGKYVELRCDPISGHTALYWYRQSLGQGPEFLIYFQGTGAADDSGLPNDRFFAVRPEGSVSTLKIQRTERGDSAVYLCASSPPDRPDTQYFGPGTRLTVL.

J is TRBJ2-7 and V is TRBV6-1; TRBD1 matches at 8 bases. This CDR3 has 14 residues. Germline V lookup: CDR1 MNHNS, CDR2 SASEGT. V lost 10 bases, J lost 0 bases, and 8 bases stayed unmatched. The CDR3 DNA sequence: TGTGCCACCTGGACAGGGTCCTACTCCTACGAGCAGTACTTC. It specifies CATWTGSYSYEQYF.

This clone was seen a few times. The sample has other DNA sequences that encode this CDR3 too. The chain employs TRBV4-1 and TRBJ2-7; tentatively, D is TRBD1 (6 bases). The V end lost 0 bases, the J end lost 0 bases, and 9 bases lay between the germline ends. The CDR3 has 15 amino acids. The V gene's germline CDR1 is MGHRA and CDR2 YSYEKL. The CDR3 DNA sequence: TGCGCCAGCAGCCAAGACAGGGGTAGCTCCTACGAGCAGTACTTC. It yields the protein CASSQDRGSSYEQYF.

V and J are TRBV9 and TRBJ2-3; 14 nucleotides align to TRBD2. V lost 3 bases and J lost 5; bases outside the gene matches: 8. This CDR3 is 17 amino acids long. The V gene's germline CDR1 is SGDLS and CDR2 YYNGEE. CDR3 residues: CASSGGGLAGVQDTQYF. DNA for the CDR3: TGTGCCAGCAGCGGCGGGGGACTAGCGGGGGTACAAGATACGCAGTATTTT. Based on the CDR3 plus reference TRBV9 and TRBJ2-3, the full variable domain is DSGVTQTPKHLITATGQRVTLRCSPRSGDLSVYWYQQSLDQGLQFLIQYYNGEERAKGNILERFSAQQFPDLHSELNLSSLELGDSALYFCASSGGGLAGVQDTQYFGPGTRLTVL.

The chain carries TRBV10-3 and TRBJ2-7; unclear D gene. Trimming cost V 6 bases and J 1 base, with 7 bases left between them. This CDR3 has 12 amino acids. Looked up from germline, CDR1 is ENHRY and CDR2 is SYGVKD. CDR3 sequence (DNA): TGTGCCATCAGCGATGTATCCTACGAGCAGTACTTC. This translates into CAISDVSYEQYF.

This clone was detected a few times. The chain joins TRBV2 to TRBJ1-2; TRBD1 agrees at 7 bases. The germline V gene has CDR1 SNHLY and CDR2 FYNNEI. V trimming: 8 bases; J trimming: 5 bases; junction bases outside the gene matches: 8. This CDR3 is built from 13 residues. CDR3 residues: CASLPTGVYGYTF. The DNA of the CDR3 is TGTGCCAGCCTCCCCACAGGGGTATATGGCTACACCTTC.

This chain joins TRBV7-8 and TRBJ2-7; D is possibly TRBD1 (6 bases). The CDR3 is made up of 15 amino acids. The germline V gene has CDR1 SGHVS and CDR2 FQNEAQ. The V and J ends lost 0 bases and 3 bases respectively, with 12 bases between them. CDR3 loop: CASSLARDMGYEQYF. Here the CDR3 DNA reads TGTGCCAGCAGCTTAGCTCGGGACATGGGCTACGAGCAGTACTTC.

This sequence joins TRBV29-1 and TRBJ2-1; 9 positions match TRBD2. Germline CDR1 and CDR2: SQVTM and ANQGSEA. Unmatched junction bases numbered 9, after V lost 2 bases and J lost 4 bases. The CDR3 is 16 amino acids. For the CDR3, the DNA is TGCAGCGTTGAAAAGGCTAGCGGGGAGATTTACAATGAGCAGTTCTTC. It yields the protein CSVEKASGEIYNEQFF.

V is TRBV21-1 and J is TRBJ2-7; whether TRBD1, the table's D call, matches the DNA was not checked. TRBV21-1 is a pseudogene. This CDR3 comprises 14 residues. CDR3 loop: CASSTGTGAYEQYF. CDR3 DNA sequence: TGTGCCAGCAGCACCGGGACAGGGGCCTACGAGCAGTACTTC.

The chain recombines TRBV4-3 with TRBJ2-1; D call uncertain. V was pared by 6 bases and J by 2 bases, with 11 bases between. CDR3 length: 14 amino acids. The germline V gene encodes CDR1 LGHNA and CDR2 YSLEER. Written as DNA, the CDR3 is TGCGCCAGCAGTCCTGGACCCCCCTACAATGAGCAGTTCTTC. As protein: CASSPGPPYNEQFF.

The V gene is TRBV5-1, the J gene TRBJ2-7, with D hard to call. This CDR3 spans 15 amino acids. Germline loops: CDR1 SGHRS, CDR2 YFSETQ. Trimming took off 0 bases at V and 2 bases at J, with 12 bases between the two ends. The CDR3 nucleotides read TGCGCCAGCAGCTTGGAGGTTGGGGAAACCTACGAGCAGTACTTC. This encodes CASSLEVGETYEQYF.

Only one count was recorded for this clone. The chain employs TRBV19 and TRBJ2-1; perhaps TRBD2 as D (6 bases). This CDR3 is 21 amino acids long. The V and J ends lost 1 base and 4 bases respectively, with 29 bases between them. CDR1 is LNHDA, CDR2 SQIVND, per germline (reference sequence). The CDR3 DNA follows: TGTGCCAGTAGTATAGTAATGTTTGGGCGGGGCGACGACGGAAGATACAATGAGCAGTTCTTC. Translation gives CASSIVMFGRGDDGRYNEQFF.

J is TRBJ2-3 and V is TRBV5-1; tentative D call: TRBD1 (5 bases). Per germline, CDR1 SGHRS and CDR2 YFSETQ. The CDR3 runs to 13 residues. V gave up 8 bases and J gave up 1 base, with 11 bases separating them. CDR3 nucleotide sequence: TGCGCCAGTGCCGGACAAGGCACAGATACGCAGTATTTT. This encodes CASAGQGTDTQYF.

CDR3 amino acids: CASSQFGGAKNIQYF. The CDR3 DNA follows: TGCGCCAGCAGCCAATTCGGGGGAGCCAAAAACATTCAGTACTTC. This chain joins TRBV4-3 and TRBJ2-4; D is perhaps TRBD2 (6 bases). V lost 2 bases and J lost 0, with 8 bases in between. Germline CDR1 and CDR2: LGHNA and YSLEER. This CDR3 has 15 amino acids.

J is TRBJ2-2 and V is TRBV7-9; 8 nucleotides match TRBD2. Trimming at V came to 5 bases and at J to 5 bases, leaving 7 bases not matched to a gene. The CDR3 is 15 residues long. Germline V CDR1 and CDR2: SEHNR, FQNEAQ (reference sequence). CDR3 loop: CASSPLAGGTGELFF. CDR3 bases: TGTGCCAGCAGCCCCCTAGCGGGCGGGACCGGGGAGCTGTTTTTT.

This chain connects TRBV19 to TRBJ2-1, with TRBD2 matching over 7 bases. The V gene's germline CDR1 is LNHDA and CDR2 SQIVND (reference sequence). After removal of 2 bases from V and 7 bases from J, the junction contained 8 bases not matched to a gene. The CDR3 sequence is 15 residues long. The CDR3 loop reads CASSIMGGRGNEQFF. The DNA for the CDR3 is TGTGCCAGTAGTATAATGGGCGGGAGAGGGAATGAGCAGTTCTTC.

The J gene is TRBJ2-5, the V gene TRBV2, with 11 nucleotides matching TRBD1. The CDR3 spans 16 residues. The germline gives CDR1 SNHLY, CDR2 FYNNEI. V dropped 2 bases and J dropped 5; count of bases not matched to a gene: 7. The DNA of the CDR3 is TGTGCCAGCAGTGAACGGGACAGGGGGGGAGCGGAGACCCAGTACTTC. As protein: CASSERDRGGAETQYF.

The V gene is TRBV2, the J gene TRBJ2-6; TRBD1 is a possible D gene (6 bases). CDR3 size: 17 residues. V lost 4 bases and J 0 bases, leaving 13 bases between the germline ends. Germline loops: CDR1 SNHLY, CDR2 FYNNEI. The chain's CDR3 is CASSADSPSSGANVLTF. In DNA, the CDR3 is TGTGCCAGCAGTGCGGACAGTCCCTCCTCTGGGGCCAACGTCCTGACTTTC.

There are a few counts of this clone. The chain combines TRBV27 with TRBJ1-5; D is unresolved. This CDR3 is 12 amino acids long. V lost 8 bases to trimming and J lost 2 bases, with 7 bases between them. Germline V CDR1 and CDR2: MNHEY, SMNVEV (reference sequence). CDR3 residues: CASGRGNQPQHF. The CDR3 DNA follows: TGTGCCAGCGGGAGAGGCAATCAGCCCCAGCATTTT.

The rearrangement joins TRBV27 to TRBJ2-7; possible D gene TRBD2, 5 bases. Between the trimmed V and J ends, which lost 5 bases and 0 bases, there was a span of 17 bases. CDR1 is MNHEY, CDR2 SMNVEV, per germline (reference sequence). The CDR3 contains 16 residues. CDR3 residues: CASSPSAGSFSYEQYF. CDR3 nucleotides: TGTGCCAGCAGTCCCTCTGCGGGCTCCTTCTCCTACGAGCAGTACTTC.